This paragraph covers one TCR beta chain sequence. What it binds is unknown. The data are from a study of radiotherapy plus CTLA-4 blockade in lung cancer. Study background: Under 20% of patients responded objectively, and about 32% achieved disease control. General study results and limits: The authors reported that early blood T cell clone dynamics, with interferon-beta, best predicted response.

Germline-derived CDR1 and CDR2 are MNHEY and SMNVEV (reference sequence). This CDR3 comprises 15 residues. V lost 5 bases and J lost 0, with 13 bases in between. The repertoire was sequenced with immunoSEQ multiplex PCR; TCRdb's copy has only in-frame clones and lacks some. The data contain about 110,000 clones, over 75% of them singletons. The clonotype comes from a human donor with non-small cell lung cancer that progressed on radiotherapy plus ipilimumab. Some clones in this sample may be carry-over from other donors' samples. The V gene is TRBV27, the J gene TRBJ1-2, with D possibly TRBD1 on 5 matching bases. The sequences come from peripheral blood, collected from a patient treated with radiotherapy plus ipilimumab. The DNA of the CDR3 is TGTGCCAGCAGTGTGCAGGGAGGTGCTAACTATGGCTACACCTTC. This codes for CASSVQGGANYGYTF.